The T cell receptor beta chain described here comes from a study of blood T cell repertoires in COVID-19 (dated by TCRdb to about 2020). Study-level background: Samples from collaborators originated in the United States, Italy and Spain and spanned both the acute and convalescent phases of COVID-19. Nearly every sample came with metadata listing a de-identified subject ID, COVID-19 status, age in years and sex. Where available, HLA class I and class II types were taken from metadata supplied by the sample provider and were not determined by assay-based typing. The material from the prospective study consisted of cDNA or gDNA derived from T cells, B-cell-depleted T cells, or PBMCs. The dataset comprised deeply sampled blood TCRbeta repertoires from subjects exposed to, actively infected with, or recovered from COVID-19. The repertoires were made available in a free public database intended to serve as a resource for research on the immune response to SARS-CoV-2. The samples were drawn from two sources: the first 160 participants of the ongoing ImmuneRACE study, and 1,000 to 1,500 subjects contributed by 6 global collaborators.

Only one count was recorded for this clone. It lacks a known antigen. A much larger clone differs by one base, so this may be a read error. Measured from the cysteine to the phenylalanine, the CDR3 is 13 residues long. The DNA shown is the 39-base CDR3, in frame from base 1. V is pared back by 2 bases and J by 4 bases, with 7 bases lying between the germline termini. From a lookup of the germline V gene, CDR1 and CDR2 are SGHTA and FQGTGA. Study-wide findings and limitations: Clinical and demographic metadata were provided uncurated, with the amount varying by source and participant.

TCRbeta CDR3 regions were amplified from genomic DNA by means of the immunoSEQ Assay, a bias-controlled multiplex PCR. The study's processing was this. Nucleated cell counts per sample were estimated from amplification of reference gene primers within the assay. Sequence reads were collapsed and filtered to measure the absolute abundance of every unique TCRbeta CDR3 rearrangement. Productive Simpson clonality was computed per sample as the square root of Simpson's diversity index over productive rearrangements. What TCRdb holds here is the immuneACCESS table cut down to in-frame rearrangements. Part of the clones is not present; checked against another copy, under half of the missing clones reflect an unresolved V gene, and the others are unexplained. That table is the source of V, J and clone size, and D and trimming were worked out from the DNA. Across this sample there are some 25,000 clones, with approximately 86% seen only once. The leading ten clones occupy 30% to 35% of the sample.

Whole blood was collected in K2EDTA tubes by collaborating institutions according to the institutions' own protocols. For TCRbeta analysis, collaborators shipped samples as frozen whole blood, isolated PBMCs, or DNA extracted from either of those sample types. The rearrangement combines TRBV7-3 with TRBJ2-3; no D segment can be confidently identified. The TCR was taken from a human donor in a cohort sampled during active COVID-19. Sequenced: peripheral blood. The CDR3 loop reads CASSLEASDTQYF. The DNA reads as follows: TGTGCCAGCAGCTTAGAAGCCTCAGATACGCAGTATTTT.